The entry below describes one T cell receptor (beta chain). Its antigen remains undetermined. No base qualities exist here, and no much larger clone lies one base off it. The data are from a study of blood T cells in healthy people across ages (dated by TCRdb to the mid-2010s). Regarding the research as a whole: In model experiments, template switching captured about one uniquely barcoded TCR beta cDNA molecule for every two T cells. The donors were split into four age groups: young (average about 16 years), middle-aged (roughly 39), aged (more than 55) and long-lived (over 80). To avoid experimental bias, donors of different ages were randomly spread across the sequencing lanes. Age-related changes in TCR beta repertoire diversity were measured in the study by deep sequencing normalized with unique cDNA molecular identifiers. Two additional independent replicas of 1 million unique cDNA reads from the same blood draw were analyzed for two donors (one aged 18 to 29 and one aged 80 or older).

Library preparation used 5' RACE. Sequencing took place on an Illumina HiSeq 2500. A second PCR of about 6 to 12 cycles was performed with a sample-barcoded 5' primer and a J-beta primer mix. A unique molecular identifier was introduced onto each TCR beta cDNA molecule by a template-switch 5' adaptor carrying 12 random nucleotides. At least 2.5 million CDR3-containing paired-end reads were obtained from each sample. All of the RNA was converted into first-strand cDNA using the Mint cDNA synthesis kit, with a TRBC-specific oligonucleotide serving as the primer. Following uracil-DNA glycosylase treatment, a first 18-cycle PCR with universal primers M1SS and BC2_uni_R was performed on all cDNA. Per the authors' processing: Normalization of each sample was performed by random selection of 1 million high-quality reads, each carrying a distinct molecular identifier. Reads sharing molecular identifiers were discarded rather than binned into consensus sequences. CDR3 identification, clonotype clustering and error correction used MiTCR with a Q25 quality threshold and the strictest error-elimination algorithm. A nonparametric unseen species model with Euler transformation was used to estimate a lower bound on total TCR beta diversity. The public reads were quality trimmed at Q25 with fastp and then assembled into clones with MiXCR by TCRdb, keeping productive beta chains. CDR3 protein sequences are deduplicated, and each keeps its most common genes and DNA. TCRdb, rather than the study authors, made the V and J calls. Within this sample are more than 1.4 million distinct CDR3 sequences, with roughly 40% of them counted one time only. Jointly, the top ten make up 7.9% of the sample.

V loses 0 bases of germline sequence and J loses 7 bases, and the interval between the two ends is 13 bases. From its cysteine to its phenylalanine, the CDR3 spans 15 amino acids. Left in the record is the CDR3 DNA by itself, 45 bases read in frame from the first base. CDR1 and CDR2 (LGHDT, YNNKEL) derive from the germline V gene (reference sequence). General study outcomes and caveats: Since profiling was done on bulk unsorted PBMCs, naive and antigen-experienced compartments could not be conclusively compared. A strong correlation was found between observed TCR beta diversity and the percentage of naive T cells measured by flow cytometry. Donor CMV infection status was unknown, potentially confounding age-related changes in expanded clonotypes. Compared with the aged group, the long-lived group had more naive CD4+ T cells, fewer expanded clones and increased TCR diversity, suggesting age selection. As age increased, observed TCR beta diversity per million T cells dropped in a roughly linear way, and a significant reduction was already evident by age roughly 40. Total diversity estimates from one million sequenced T cells were considered lower bounds and underestimates.

The donors were under 40 Caucasian individuals from Russia, aged about 6 to 100 years, who were systemically healthy. Approximately 9.7 milliliters of peripheral blood were drawn from each donor into EDTA-treated Vacutainer tubes. Ficoll-Paque density-gradient centrifugation was used to isolate PBMCs, with at least 6 million per sample. Trizol reagent was used to extract total RNA from the PBMCs, yielding at least 6 micrograms per sample. For every donor, flow cytometry on a PBMC aliquot measured the percentage of naive CD45RAhigh/CD27high T cells. The sequenced material came from blood. The origin of this receptor is a woman aged 18-29 years in good health. The chain joins TRBV3-1 to TRBJ1-5, with TRBD1 tentatively as D gene (6 bases match). The CDR3 has the sequence CASSQDTGPGQPQHF. At the DNA level, the sequence is TGTGCCAGCAGCCAAGATACAGGGCCGGGGCAGCCCCAGCATTTT.